These 26 T cell receptor beta chains came from one sample sequenced in a study of T cells after yellow fever vaccination. TCRdb re-derived calls from the 5' RACE reads in MiXCR, one entry per CDR3 protein. Counted here are about 68,000 distinct CDR3 sequences, more than 6.5% occurring once; the ten biggest clones make up more than 35%. The sample was CD8+ T cells sorted from PBMCs, taken more than 40 days after the first yellow fever vaccination. Receptors originate from a man aged 18 to 29 who received the YFV17D yellow fever vaccine.

This clonotype was detected ten times or more. V usage is TRBV12-5 and J usage is TRBJ2-5; unclear D gene. This CDR3 contains 13 residues. Germline V lookup: CDR1 LGHNT, CDR2 FRNRAP. V lost 7 bases and J lost 5, with 14 bases in between. This CDR3 reads CASARIPYETQYF. Written as DNA, the CDR3 is TGTGCTAGTGCCCGCATCCCTTATGAGACCCAGTACTTC.

There are many counts of this clonotype. This chain connects TRBV14 to TRBJ2-1; D is possibly TRBD1 or TRBD2 (5 bases each). V gave up 3 bases and J gave up 7 bases, with 13 bases separating them. The germline V gene encodes CDR1 SGHDN and CDR2 FVKESK. The CDR3 loop spans 14 amino acids. As DNA, the CDR3 is TGTGCCAGCAGCCAGGCCTCTTGGGGGAATGAGCAGTTCTTC. Encoded protein: CASSQASWGNEQFF.

This clonotype was counted between two and nine times. The genes are TRBV20-1 and TRBJ1-3; possible D gene TRBD1, 5 bases. This CDR3 has 12 amino acids. Germline loops: CDR1 DFQATT, CDR2 SNEGSKA (reference sequence). Trimming took 3 bases from V and 9 from J, leaving 12 bases between them. This CDR3 is CSASTGGVTIYF. The CDR3 nucleotides read TGCAGTGCTAGCACAGGAGGAGTCACCATATATTTT.

In this sample, this clonotype turned up many times. The chain is built from TRBV5-6 and TRBJ1-1, with D possibly being TRBD1 (5 bases). Germline V gene sequence: CDR1 SGHDT, CDR2 YYEEEE. V was trimmed by 6 bases and J by 1 base, leaving 13 bases between them. There are 14 residues in the CDR3. The CDR3 loop reads CASIGTGENTEAFF. DNA for the CDR3: TGTGCCAGCATCGGGACGGGGGAGAACACTGAAGCTTTCTTT.

Turning to this clonotype: Its ends do not fully match the called genes, so a read error is possible. The chain is built from TRBV7-9 and TRBJ2-7, with D possibly TRBD1 on 6 matching bases. The germline gives CDR1 SEHNR, CDR2 FQNEAQ (reference sequence). The length of the CDR3 is 14 residues. The CDR3 nucleotides read TGTGACAGCAGCCCCCGGGACAAGGAGAACGAGCAGTACTTC. Translating gives CDSSPRDKENEQYF.

This clonotype appeared many times. The chain combines TRBV4-3 with TRBJ2-1; no clear D. The V gene lost 4 bases and the J gene lost 0 bases, with 7 bases spanning the gap. CDR1 is LGHNA, CDR2 YSLEER, per germline. The CDR3 has 14 residues. The DNA for the CDR3 is TGCGCCAGCAGCCCGGCGAGCTCCTACAATGAGCAGTTCTTC. The encoded protein is CASSPASSYNEQFF.

This clonotype has just a few counts. The chain is built from TRBV4-1 and TRBJ2-6, with D possibly being TRBD2 (5 bases). Trimming left V 2 bases short and J 4 bases short, with 18 bases between. Germline V CDR1 and CDR2: MGHRA, YSYEKL. The CDR3 extends over 18 amino acids. CDR3: CASSQIWSWESGANVLTF. For the CDR3, the DNA is TGCGCCAGCAGCCAAATATGGTCTTGGGAGTCCGGGGCCAACGTCCTGACTTTC.

This clonotype was found many times. The chain recombines TRBV4-3 with TRBJ2-3, with 7 bases matching TRBD2. Germline assignment: CDR1 LGHNA and CDR2 YSLEER. The CDR3 runs to 15 residues. Unmatched junction bases numbered 0, after V lost 0 bases and J lost 0 bases. The CDR3 DNA sequence: TGCGCCAGCAGCCAAGAGGGGGGGAGCACAGATACGCAGTATTTT. Translating it yields CASSQEGGSTDTQYF.

This clonotype came up many times. The chain employs TRBV5-4 and TRBJ2-1; 8 bases map to TRBD1. V lost 4 bases to trimming and J lost 2 bases; unmatched junction nucleotides: 5. CDR3 length: 15 amino acids. Germline V gives CDR1 SGHNT, CDR2 YYREEE (reference sequence). CDR3 in amino acids: CASSHPGQAYNEQFF. The CDR3 DNA reads TGTGCCAGCAGCCACCCGGGACAGGCCTACAATGAGCAGTTCTTC.

This clonotype has just a few counts. The rearrangement uses TRBV12-3 or TRBV12-4 and TRBJ1-5; TRBD1 aligns across 8 bases. This CDR3 region has 16 residues. Trimming removed 3 bases from V and 1 base from J; junction bases left unmatched: 5. CDR3: CASSLGDRYSNQPQHF. CDR3 sequence (DNA): TGTGCCAGCAGTTTGGGGGACAGGTACAGCAATCAGCCCCAGCATTTT.

This rearrangement joins TRBV7-2 to TRBJ2-1; D is undetermined. The germline V gene has CDR1 SGHTA and CDR2 FQGNSA. Deletions cut 3 bases from V and 1 base from J, with 13 bases between. This CDR3 spans 16 amino acids. In DNA, the CDR3 is TGTGCCAGCAGCTTGGGTTCCAGCAGGTCCTACAATGAGCAGTTCTTC. Its translation is CASSLGSSRSYNEQFF.

This clonotype came up many times. This chain joins TRBV6-5 and TRBJ2-5; 12 nucleotides line up with TRBD2. Trimming at V came to 2 bases and at J to 4 bases, leaving 5 bases not matched to a gene. The CDR3 spans 16 residues. Germline V gene lookup returns CDR1 MNHEY and CDR2 SVGAGI. In DNA, the CDR3 is TGTGCCAGCAGTTACGTTTCTAGCGGGGGGGGAGAGACCCAGTACTTC. Its translation is CASSYVSSGGGETQYF.

This clonotype was found many times. The chain couples TRBV15 to TRBJ2-1; 14 nucleotides agree with TRBD2. This CDR3 is built from 17 residues. V shed 0 bases and J 8 bases; nucleotides not matched to a gene: 6. Germline V gene data show CDR1 as LNHNV and CDR2 as YYDKDF (reference sequence). In nucleotides, the CDR3 is TGTGCCACCAGCAGAGATCGACTAGCGGGGGGGGAGTATGAGCAGTTCTTC. Translation gives CATSRDRLAGGEYEQFF.

This clonotype was detected only a few times. The gene calls are TRBV11-2 and TRBJ2-6; 10 nucleotides line up with TRBD1. Germline loops: CDR1 SGHAT, CDR2 FQNNGV. The CDR3 length is 19 residues. The V gene end was trimmed by 2 bases and the J gene end by 0 bases; junction bases not matched to a gene: 7. CDR3 amino acids: CASSLRQGATLSGANVLTF. The CDR3 nucleotides are TGTGCCAGCAGCTTAAGACAGGGGGCAACCCTCTCTGGGGCCAACGTCCTGACTTTC.

This rearrangement joins TRBV20-1 to TRBJ1-1; TRBD1 is a possible D gene (5 bases). The V gene's germline CDR1 is DFQATT and CDR2 SNEGSKA (reference sequence). Trimming removed 3 bases from V and 5 bases from J, with 13 bases in between. The CDR3 covers 13 residues. The CDR3 DNA is TGCAGTGCTAGTCAGGGTCGAATGACTGAAGCTTTCTTT. Protein sequence: CSASQGRMTEAFF.

This clonotype appeared many times. The CDR3: CASSLGMRTSTYNEQFF. In DNA form, the CDR3 reads TGCGCCAGCAGCCTGGGGATGCGCACTTCGACCTACAATGAGCAGTTCTTC. J is TRBJ2-1 and V is TRBV4-1, with D hard to call. Between the trimmed V and J ends, which lost 4 bases and 2 bases, there was a span of 18 bases. CDR3 length: 17 residues. Germline values: CDR1 MGHRA, CDR2 YSYEKL.

There are many counts of this clonotype. The rearrangement joins TRBV27 to TRBJ2-5; 8 nucleotides line up with TRBD2. With V trimmed by 3 bases and J by 2 bases, 5 bases remained unmatched. This CDR3 has 15 amino acids. CDR1 MNHEY and CDR2 SMNVEV come from the germline V gene (reference sequence). DNA for the CDR3: TGTGCCAGCAGTTTCGTCGAGCGGGGGCAAGAGACCCAGTACTTC. Protein product: CASSFVERGQETQYF.

This clonotype occurred a few times. This chain joins TRBV7-6 and TRBJ1-3; tentatively, D is TRBD1 (5 bases). The germline V gene has CDR1 SGHVS and CDR2 FNYEAQ. The CDR3 extends over 15 amino acids. V shed 5 bases and J shed 0 bases, with 11 bases lying between them. The CDR3 region is CASSPGTDSGNTIYF. DNA of the CDR3: TGTGCCAGCAGCCCGGGGACGGACTCTGGAAACACCATATATTTT.

This clonotype came up many times. The genes are TRBV27 and TRBJ1-2; 9 nucleotides line up with TRBD1. The CDR3 runs to 17 residues. V was clipped by 3 bases and J by 1 base; unmatched bases: 9. CDR1 and CDR2 from the germline V gene are MNHEY and SMNVEV (reference sequence). For the CDR3, the DNA is TGTGCCAGCAGTTTCTCCGCCGGGACAGGGTTTAACTATGGCTACACCTTC. Its protein product is CASSFSAGTGFNYGYTF.

This clonotype was observed a few times. V is TRBV28 and J is TRBJ2-2; 9 bases map to TRBD1. The CDR3 loop spans 16 amino acids. Germline CDR1 and CDR2: MDHEN and SYDVKM. The V and J ends lost 6 bases and 5 bases, in that order; junction bases with no gene match: 10. The CDR3 loop is CASSLDRGSKTGELFF. CDR3 nucleotide sequence: TGTGCCAGCAGCCTTGACAGGGGGTCAAAAACCGGGGAGCTGTTTTTT.

There are many counts of this clonotype. The J gene is TRBJ1-2, the V gene TRBV6-2 or TRBV6-3; 9 nucleotides agree with TRBD1. V lost 9 bases and J lost 6; bases outside the gene matches: 11. Germline CDR1 is MNHEY and CDR2 is SVGEGT. This CDR3 is 14 amino acids long. The CDR3 loop reads CASSESRTGDGYTF. CDR3 sequence (DNA): TGTGCCAGTTCCGAGTCCCGGACAGGGGATGGCTACACCTTC.

This clonotype has ten or more counts. The rearrangement uses TRBV29-1 and TRBJ1-2, with D possibly TRBD1 on 6 matching bases. Germline V lookup: CDR1 SQVTM, CDR2 ANQGSEA. Trimming cost V 5 bases and J 7 bases, with 17 bases left between them. This CDR3 comprises 13 residues. The CDR3 sequence: CSVRTGGLGGYTF. The CDR3 DNA reads TGCAGCGTTCGTACCGGGGGGCTAGGTGGCTACACCTTC.

As to this clonotype: Lacking the conserved final phenylalanine or tryptophan, this CDR3 likely reflects a read error. V gene TRBV10-1 combines with J gene TRBJ2-3; 10 positions agree with TRBD2. J lost 4 bases, V lost 3 bases, and 4 bases had no gene match. Germline CDR1 and CDR2: WNHNN and SYGVQD (reference sequence). The CDR3 is made up of 15 amino acids. The DNA of the CDR3 is TGCGCCAGCAGTGATTCTACTAGCGGGGCAGATACGCAGTATTTG. This sequence encodes CASSDSTSGADTQYL.

This clonotype was picked up many times. The chain links TRBV6-5 to TRBJ1-5; D unresolved. Germline V lookup: CDR1 MNHEY, CDR2 SVGAGI. The V gene lost 9 bases and the J gene lost 2 bases, with 11 bases spanning the gap. The CDR3 is 13 residues long. In DNA, the CDR3 is TGTGCCAGAGAGGGTCGGGGCAATCAGCCCCAGCATTTT. Translation gives CAREGRGNQPQHF.

This clonotype has at least ten counts. The chain employs TRBV2 and TRBJ2-1; D might be TRBD2 (5 bases). Germline CDR1 reads SNHLY; CDR2 reads FYNNEI. The CDR3 runs to 12 residues. V lost 8 bases to trimming and J lost 1 base, with 6 bases between them. The CDR3 region is CASRGSYNEQFF. CDR3 DNA: TGTGCCAGCCGGGGTTCCTACAATGAGCAGTTCTTC. Combining the CDR3 with reference TRBV2 and TRBJ2-1 gives the whole variable domain EPEVTQTPSHQVTQMGQEVILRCVPISNHLYFYWYRQILGQKVEFLVSFYNNEISEKSEIFDDQFSVERPDGSNFTLKIRSTKLEDSAMYFCASRGSYNEQFFGPGTRLTVL.

Ten or more counts support this clonotype. The V call is TRBV7-3, the J call TRBJ2-3, with a weak D call TRBD2 (5 bases). This CDR3 region has 14 residues. V shed 6 bases and J shed 6 bases, with 16 bases lying between them. Germline V gene lookup returns CDR1 SGHTA and CDR2 FQGTGA. The CDR3 DNA reads TGTGCCAGCAGTGACTACCCTGCGTCGGATACGCAGTATTTT. It encodes CASSDYPASDTQYF.